This T cell receptor (beta chain) is from a study of CD8+ T cells in alopecia areata. The overall study: Treatment ran 6 to 18 months, with 6 months of follow-up afterward.

General study findings and limits: Clonality exceeded that of normal scalp in lesional scalp, most notably in alopecia totalis/universalis. Tissue-resident alphabeta T cells belonging to normal skin likewise get sequenced within scalp specimens.

The table lists this clone with many counts. Its antigen is unidentified. Sequencing used cDNA as its template, made by extracting RNA and reverse transcribing it. Assay used: immunoSEQ multiplex PCR; TCRdb lists only in-frame clones, some missing. The top ten clones hold about 6.4% of a sample with 140,000 to 150,000 clones, roughly 44% of them seen once. Germline CDR1 and CDR2: MDHEN and SYDVKM. The germline V and J ends were trimmed by 8 bases and 1 base, with 14 bases remaining between them. The CDR3 is made up of 15 amino acids. The specimen was CD4+ T cells sorted from blood. The sequence was collected from a human donor with alopecia areata. The chain has TRBV28 and TRBJ2-2; TRBD1 might be the D (5 bases). CDR3 coding DNA: TGTGCCAGCGCTAAGGTCAGGGAGAACACCGGGGAGCTGTTTTTT. Translation gives CASAKVRENTGELFF.